The 13 T cell receptor beta chains below all came from one sample that was sequenced in a study of OX40 agonist ivuxolimab in advanced cancers. Profiled with immunoSEQ multiplex PCR; TCRdb holds only in-frame clones, not every one. The table lists tens of thousands of clones, approximately 87% of them singletons. The source material was CD4+ or CD8+ T cells sorted from blood, sampled in a trial of the OX40 agonist ivuxolimab. The receptors were sampled from an adult with an advanced solid tumor such as melanoma, head and neck, liver or kidney cancer.

The chain combines TRBV7-9 with TRBJ1-6; D gene unclear. Germline lookup yields CDR1 SEHNR and CDR2 FQNEAQ (reference sequence). The CDR3 sequence is 13 residues long. Trimming took 6 bases from V and 7 from J, leaving 10 bases between them. The CDR3 spells CASSYDTNSPLHF. CDR3 in DNA: TGTGCCAGCAGTTATGACACGAATTCACCCCTCCACTTT.

Turning to this clone: Germline is not matched at one junction end, which may reflect a read error. This specimen includes other DNA sequences encoding the same CDR3. J is TRBJ2-7 and V is TRBV7-9; 9 nucleotides match TRBD2. The germline CDR1 and CDR2 sequences are SEHNR and FQNEAQ (reference sequence). The CDR3 runs to 14 residues. The chain's CDR3 is CASSLAGSSYEQYF. The CDR3 DNA reads as TGTGCCAGCAGCCTAGCGGGGAGCTCCTACGAGCAGTACTTC.

The chain has TRBV6-6 and TRBJ2-5, with D unclear. The germline V gene has CDR1 MNHNY and CDR2 SVGAGI (reference sequence). Trimming shortened V by 0 bases and J by 5 bases, and 10 bases separated the two germline ends. The length of the CDR3 is 14 residues. The CDR3 loop reads CASSYSGHWETQYF. CDR3 DNA: TGTGCCAGCAGTTACTCTGGCCATTGGGAGACCCAGTACTTC.

The genes are TRBV9 and TRBJ2-2; the match to TRBD2 covers 11 bases. This CDR3 has 19 amino acids. The V and J ends lost 0 bases and 8 bases, in that order; junction bases with no gene match: 15. Germline V CDR1 and CDR2: SGDLS, YYNGEE. As DNA, the CDR3 is TGTGCCAGCAGCGTAGGACTAGCGGGACACTTTACCGTATGGGGGGAGCTGTTTTTT. It translates to CASSVGLAGHFTVWGELFF.

This chain uses TRBV18 with TRBJ2-3; D unresolved. V lost 0 bases and J lost 8, with 15 bases in between. The CDR3 sequence is 15 residues long. CDR1 is KGHSH, CDR2 LQKENI, per germline. The CDR3 DNA is TGTGCCAGCTCACCACCGCTTTCTCCTCCCGGTACGCAGTATTTT. Its translation is CASSPPLSPPGTQYF.

This chain connects TRBV7-6 to TRBJ2-3; unclear D gene. The CDR3 has 14 residues. Trimming left V 1 base short and J 6 bases short, with 11 bases between. In germline, CDR1 is SGHVS, CDR2 FNYEAQ. CDR3 residues: CASSLGTGRDTQYF. CDR3 DNA: TGTGCCAGCAGCTTAGGCACGGGTCGCGATACGCAGTATTTT.

The gene calls are TRBV11-3 and TRBJ2-7, with D possibly being TRBD1 or TRBD2 (5 bases each). The V and J ends lost 5 bases and 7 bases respectively, with 9 bases between them. CDR3 length: 11 residues. Per the germline V gene, CDR1 is SGHNT and CDR2 is YENEEA. The CDR3 loop is CASSPGTEQYF. The CDR3 region has the DNA TGTGCCAGCAGCCCTGGGACGGAGCAGTACTTC.

This clone was seen only once. The genes are TRBV6-5 and TRBJ2-1; D is unresolved. CDR1 and CDR2 (germline): MNHEY, SVGAGI. This CDR3 spans 12 amino acids. V gave up 6 bases and J gave up 14 bases, with 17 bases separating them. The chain's CDR3 is CASRPHGRDEFF. CDR3 DNA: TGTGCCAGCAGACCACACGGACGAGATGAGTTCTTC.

As regards this clone: An end of the junction differs from the germline gene, which may be a read error. In the same sample, other DNA sequences code for this CDR3. The J gene is TRBJ2-2, the V gene TRBV11-3; the D is unclear. Per the germline V gene, CDR1 is SGHNT and CDR2 is YENEEA. The CDR3 length is 12 residues. The CDR3 bases are TGTGCCAGTAGCTTTCGTCCCGGGGAGCTGTTTTTT. This encodes CASSFRPGELFF. Drawing the rest from reference TRBV11-3 and TRBJ2-2, the complete variable domain is EAGVVQSPRYKIIEKKQPVAFWCNPISGHNTLYWYLQNLGQGPELLIRYENEEAVDDSQLPKDRFSAERLKGVDSTLKIQPAELGDSAVYLCASSFRPGELFFGEGSRLTVL.

The chain couples TRBV2 to TRBJ1-5; 9 bases line up with TRBD1. The CDR3 length is 14 residues. Per the germline V gene, CDR1 is SNHLY and CDR2 is FYNNEI. Unmatched junction bases numbered 3, after V lost 4 bases and J lost 5 bases. The CDR3 loop is CASSAQGADQPQHF. The CDR3 coding sequence is TGTGCCAGCAGTGCACAGGGGGCAGATCAGCCCCAGCATTTT. The full variable domain, its missing parts supplied by reference TRBV2 and TRBJ1-5, is EPEVTQTPSHQVTQMGQEVILRCVPISNHLYFYWYRQILGQKVEFLVSFYNNEISEKSEIFDDQFSVERPDGSNFTLKIRSTKLEDSAMYFCASSAQGADQPQHFGDGTRLSIL.

This clone was seen only a few times. V is TRBV19 and J is TRBJ1-1; D is uncertain. The CDR3 sequence is 14 residues long. V lost 3 bases, J lost 1 base, and 9 bases lay in between. The germline V gene has CDR1 LNHDA and CDR2 SQIVND (reference sequence). Here the CDR3 DNA reads TGTGCCAGTAGTATGAACAGCAAGAACACTGAAGCTTTCTTT. It yields the protein CASSMNSKNTEAFF.

The V and J genes are TRBV18 and TRBJ1-2, with 7 bases fitting TRBD1. The CDR3 consists of 15 residues. In germline, CDR1 is KGHSH, CDR2 LQKENI. After removal of 3 bases from V and 2 bases from J, the junction contained 6 bases not matched to a gene. This CDR3 reads CASSPTLQGNYGYTF. The CDR3 DNA reads as TGTGCCAGCTCACCTACCCTACAGGGGAACTATGGCTACACCTTC.

The V gene is TRBV4-3, the J gene TRBJ2-2, with D possibly TRBD2 on 6 matching bases. The CDR3 runs to 14 residues. V shed 2 bases and J shed 4 bases, with 8 bases lying between them. Germline V gene data show CDR1 as LGHNA and CDR2 as YSLEER. The CDR3 DNA reads as TGCGCCAGCAGCCAATGGAGGGGCACCGGGGAGCTGTTTTTT. Amino acid sequence: CASSQWRGTGELFF.